This T cell receptor (beta chain) was identified in a study of T cells in Graves' hyperthyroidism and ophthalmopathy. Diagnoses were established using clinical symptoms, serum thyroxine and TRAb, thyroid ultrasound and orbital computed tomography. This clonotype was seen more than once but under ten times. Its antigen is not identified. Amplification targeted TCR beta CDR3 regions from RNA transcripts. An initial round of RT-PCR targeting the TCR CDR3 relied on the HTBI primer set. One entry per CDR3 protein, called by TCRdb with MiXCR from the multiplex PCR reads. The table shows hundreds of thousands of distinct CDR3 sequences, with 22% occurring only once. General study findings and limits: Most thyroid clonotypes with frequency above 0.001 were detected in blood.

The CDR3 totals 14 residues. The germline V and J ends were trimmed by 4 bases and 10 bases, with 15 bases remaining between them. Germline assignment: CDR1 SGDLS and CDR2 YYNGEE. The J gene is TRBJ1-6, the V gene TRBV9; D ambiguous. The TCR comes from a woman between 65 and 79 years old with Graves' ophthalmopathy. The sequencing input was blood. The CDR3 region has the DNA TGTGCCAGCAGCCCTCAGTTAGGCGTCTCACCCCTCCACTTT. This encodes CASSPQLGVSPLHF.